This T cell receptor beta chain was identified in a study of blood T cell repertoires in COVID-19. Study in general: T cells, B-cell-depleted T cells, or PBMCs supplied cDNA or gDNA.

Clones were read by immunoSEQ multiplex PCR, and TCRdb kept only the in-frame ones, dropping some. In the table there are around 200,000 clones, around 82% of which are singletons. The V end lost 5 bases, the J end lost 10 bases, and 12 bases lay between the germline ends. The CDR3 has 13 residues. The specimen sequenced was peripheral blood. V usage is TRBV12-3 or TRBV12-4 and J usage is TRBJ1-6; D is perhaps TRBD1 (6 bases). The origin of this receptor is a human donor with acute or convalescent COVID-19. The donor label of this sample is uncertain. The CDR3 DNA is TGTGCCAGCAGTGGGCAACAGGGCTCACCCCTCCACTTT. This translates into CASSGQQGSPLHF.